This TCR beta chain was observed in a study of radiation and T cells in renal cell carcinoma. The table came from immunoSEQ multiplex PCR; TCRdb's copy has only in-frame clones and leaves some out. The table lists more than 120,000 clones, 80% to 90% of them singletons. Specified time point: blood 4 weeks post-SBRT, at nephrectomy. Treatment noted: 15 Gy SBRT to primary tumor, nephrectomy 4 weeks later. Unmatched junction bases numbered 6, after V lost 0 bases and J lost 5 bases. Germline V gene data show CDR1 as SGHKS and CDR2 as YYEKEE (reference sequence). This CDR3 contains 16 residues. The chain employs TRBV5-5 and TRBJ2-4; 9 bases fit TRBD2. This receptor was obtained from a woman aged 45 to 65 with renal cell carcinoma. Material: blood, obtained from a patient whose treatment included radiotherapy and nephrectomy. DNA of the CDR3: TGTGCCAGCAGCTTGGTTGGCGGGAGGGCCGAAAACATTCAGTACTTC. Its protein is CASSLVGGRAENIQYF.